This is a list of T cell receptor beta chains from one sample in a study of T cells in Graves' hyperthyroidism and ophthalmopathy. MiXCR, applied by TCRdb to the multiplex PCR reads, yields one record per CDR3 protein. The sample comprises around 300,000 distinct CDR3 sequences, approximately 13% of which are singletons, and 20% to 25% rests with the top ten. The sequencing sample was made of blood. Receptor source: a woman aged 25-40 years with Graves' hyperthyroidism. CDR3s include the opening cysteine and the closing phenylalanine or tryptophan. Fields, in order: D gene, clone size, V gene, J gene, CDR3 protein, CDR3 DNA. D genes are given only for firm matches. Clone sizes are given selectively: once, few, many, or a class where the clone is expanded.

.,few,TRBV29-1,TRBJ2-7,CSVVLGNEQYF,TGCAGCGTTGTTCTGGGGAACGAGCAGTACTTC
TRBD2,many,TRBV10-3,TRBJ2-7,CAISESAEGLNVPEQYF,TGTGCCATCAGTGAGTCGGCAGAGGGACTAAACGTACCCGAGCAGTACTTC
TRBD2,few,TRBV7-8,TRBJ2-7,CASSPPTSGLTTYEQYF,TGTGCCAGCAGCCCACCGACGTCGGGACTAACCACCTACGAGCAGTACTTC
.,many,TRBV7-2,TRBJ2-7,CASSLALQTSYEQYF,TGTGCCAGCAGCCTGGCGTTACAGACCTCCTACGAGCAGTACTTC
.,.,TRBV12-3/TRBV12-4,TRBJ2-2,CASSLSQALGELFF,TGTGCCAGCAGTTTATCGCAGGCCCTGGGGGAGCTGTTTTTT
.,few,TRBV7-8,TRBJ1-3,CASSLVRLRAEGNTIYF,TGTGCCAGCAGCTTAGTGAGACTTCGGGCAGAAGGAAACACCATATATTTT
.,few,TRBV10-3,TRBJ2-7,CAISLGVSVNSSYEQYF,TGTGCCATCAGCCTGGGGGTCAGCGTAAATAGCTCCTACGAGCAATACTTC
TRBD2,many,TRBV12-3/TRBV12-4,TRBJ2-1,CASRISGNSNEQFF,TGTGCCAGCAGGATTAGCGGGAATAGCAATGAGCAGTTCTTC
.,many,TRBV12-3/TRBV12-4,TRBJ2-7,CASRRGNEQYF,TGTGCCAGCAGACGGGGGAACGAGCAGTACTTC
TRBD2,.,TRBV18,TRBJ2-2,CASSPQLADTGELFF,TGTGCCAGCTCACCACAACTAGCGGATACCGGGGAGCTGTTTTTT
TRBD1,many,TRBV5-1,TRBJ2-3,CASSRDRVDTQYF,TGCGCCAGCAGCCGGGACAGGGTAGATACGCAGTATTTT
TRBD1,many,TRBV2,TRBJ2-7,CASGAGTGSDEQYF,TGTGCCAGCGGAGCCGGGACAGGTTCTGACGAGCAGTACTTC
TRBD1,few,TRBV12-3/TRBV12-4,TRBJ1-2,CASSPATGVYGYTF,TGTGCCAGCAGCCCGGCGACAGGGGTCTATGGCTACACCTTC
.,many,TRBV6-1,TRBJ1-2,CASSEYRGGGYTF,TGTGCCAGCAGTGAATACCGGGGTGGAGGCTACACCTTC
.,few,TRBV7-8,TRBJ1-2,CASSLKTRDGYTF,TGTGCCAGCAGCTTAAAAACTCGGGATGGCTACACCTTC
TRBD2,.,TRBV20-1,TRBJ2-3,CSASAPGLATDTQYF,TGCAGTGCTAGTGCCCCGGGACTAGCGACGGATACGCAGTATTTT
TRBD2,many,TRBV18,TRBJ2-3,CASSNKPGSGSPTDTQYF,TGTGCCAGCTCCAATAAGCCCGGTAGCGGGAGCCCCACAGATACGCAGTATTTT
.,many,TRBV7-2,TRBJ1-1,CASSLRSGREAFF,TGTGCCAGCAGCTTACGGTCGGGGCGGGAGGCTTTCTTT
.,many,TRBV28,TRBJ1-5,CASRPVGNQPQHF,TGTGCCAGCAGGCCGGTCGGAAATCAGCCCCAGCATTTT
.,many,TRBV6-1,TRBJ2-6,CASSDGTSGANVLTF,TGTGCCAGCAGTGACGGGACCTCTGGGGCCAACGTCCTGACTTTC
.,few,TRBV20-1,TRBJ2-7,CSAREDSPYEQYF,TGCAGTGCTCGGGAAGACAGTCCCTACGAGCAGTACTTC
.,.,TRBV6-2/TRBV6-3,TRBJ1-3,CASSMAGDSGNTIYF,TGTGCCAGCAGTATGGCGGGGGACTCTGGAAACACCATATATTTT
TRBD1,.,TRBV20-1,TRBJ1-5,CSALTGELNQPQHF,TGCAGTGCCCTCACAGGGGAGCTCAATCAGCCCCAGCATTTT
TRBD2,.,TRBV28,TRBJ2-3,CASSPIRGGTDTQYF,TGTGCCAGCAGCCCAATCCGGGGGGGCACAGATACGCAGTATTTT
.,many,TRBV20-1,TRBJ2-7,CRAVDPTYEQYF,TGCAGGGCGGTTGATCCGACCTACGAGCAGTACTTC
.,many,TRBV7-2,TRBJ1-2,CASSSGKNYGYTF,TGTGCCAGCAGCTCTGGCAAGAACTATGGCTACACCTTC
.,many,TRBV28,TRBJ2-5,CASIYGETQYF,TGTGCCAGCATTTATGGGGAGACCCAGTACTTC
.,many,TRBV29-1,TRBJ2-5,CSVEGSQETQYF,TGCAGCGTTGAGGGCAGCCAAGAGACCCAGTACTTC
.,few,TRBV5-5,TRBJ2-1,CASSSNRPDRGRPSGRPYNEQFF,TGTGCCAGCAGCTCGAATAGGCCGGACAGGGGGCGGCCTAGCGGGAGGCCTTACAATGAGCAGTTCTTC
.,many,TRBV11-2,TRBJ2-6,CASSPIRGKTGANVLTF,TGTGCCAGCAGCCCCATCCGGGGTAAAACTGGGGCCAACGTCCTGACTTTC
.,many,TRBV2,TRBJ1-5,CASEETTSNRQPQHF,TGTGCCAGCGAGGAAACAACGTCAAATCGACAGCCCCAGCATTTT
TRBD2,many,TRBV7-9,TRBJ2-1,CASSQWEGGLFYVQFF,TGTGCCAGCAGCCAGTGGGAGGGCGGATTGTTTTATGTGCAGTTCTTC
TRBD2,few,TRBV20-1,TRBJ2-1,CSARPGLAGGDPKNNEQFF,TGCAGTGCTAGGCCGGGACTAGCGGGAGGGGATCCCAAGAACAATGAGCAGTTCTTC
.,many,TRBV15,TRBJ1-5,CATSRGVSNQPQHF,TGTGCCACCAGCAGAGGGGTGAGCAATCAGCCCCAGCATTTT
.,many,TRBV5-6,TRBJ2-7,CASSLERRYEQYF,TGTGCCAGCAGCTTAGAACGCCGCTACGAGCAGTACTTC
.,many,TRBV19,TRBJ1-1,CASKVGLTEAFF,TGTGCCAGTAAGGTCGGGCTTACTGAAGCTTTCTTT
.,.,TRBV3-1,TRBJ1-5,CASSPGPSGEPQHF,TGTGCCAGCAGCCCGGGCCCAAGCGGCGAACCCCAGCATTTT
.,many,TRBV27,TRBJ2-4,CASSLVQGGVKNIQYF,TGTGCCAGCAGTTTGGTCCAGGGTGGTGTCAAAAACATTCAGTACTTC
.,.,TRBV19,TRBJ2-2,CASSIGDKTANTGELFF,TGTGCCAGTAGTATAGGGGACAAGACAGCGAACACCGGGGAGCTGTTTTTT
.,many,TRBV7-8,TRBJ2-5,CASSQGRGTQYF,TGTGCCAGCAGCCAGGGGAGAGGGACCCAGTACTTC
.,.,TRBV20-1,TRBJ2-1,CSAGGGIQNEQFF,TGCAGTGCTGGAGGCGGGATCCAAAATGAGCAGTTCTTC
.,once,TRBV11-1,TRBJ2-5,CASSLAETEETQYF,TGTGCCAGCAGCTTAGCGGAGACAGAAGAGACCCAGTACTTC
TRBD1,many,TRBV28,TRBJ1-1,CASSWTGENTEAFF,TGTGCCAGCAGTTGGACAGGGGAAAACACTGAAGCTTTCTTT
TRBD2,many,TRBV28,TRBJ2-5,CASSLQGPGTSGTQYF,TGTGCCAGCAGTCTACAGGGGCCCGGGACTAGCGGGACCCAGTACTTC
TRBD2,.,TRBV6-1,TRBJ2-2,CAARGTFLTGELFF,TGTGCCGCGCGGGGGACTTTTTTGACCGGGGAGCTGTTTTTT
.,many,TRBV28,TRBJ2-3,CASSFEGEGDTQYF,TGTGCCAGCAGTTTCGAGGGAGAGGGGGATACGCAGTATTTT
.,few,TRBV2,TRBJ2-1,CASSTPGVYNEQFF,TGTGCCAGCAGTACCCCGGGGGTCTACAATGAGCAGTTCTTC
.,.,TRBV4-1,TRBJ1-5,CASSQGLRGPIQPQHF,TGCGCCAGCAGCCAAGGGTTGCGAGGACCCATTCAGCCCCAGCATTTT
.,.,TRBV20-1,TRBJ2-1,CSASPGTEKWIAEQFF,TGCAGTGCCTCCCCTGGGACCGAGAAATGGATCGCTGAGCAGTTCTTC
TRBD1,many,TRBV6-1,TRBJ1-4,CASSEGQHNEKLFF,TGTGCCAGCAGTGAGGGACAGCATAATGAAAAACTGTTTTTT
TRBD1,.,TRBV28,TRBJ2-1,CASSSGQGAGEQFF,TGTGCCAGCAGCAGTGGACAGGGGGCGGGTGAGCAGTTCTTC
.,many,TRBV20-1,TRBJ1-1,CSAREDAGPGAEAFF,TGCAGTGCTAGAGAAGATGCCGGACCTGGAGCTGAAGCTTTCTTT
.,few,TRBV10-3,TRBJ2-3,CAISRDQPRDTQYF,TGTGCCATCAGCCGGGACCAGCCCAGGGATACGCAGTATTTT
.,few,TRBV6-1,TRBJ1-3,CATRDPRLSGNTIYF,TGTGCCACTCGGGACCCACGGCTCTCTGGAAACACCATATATTTT
TRBD2,many,TRBV30,TRBJ2-1,CAWGGLHEGGSYNEQFF,TGTGCCTGGGGAGGACTCCACGAGGGCGGGAGCTACAATGAGCAGTTCTTC
.,.,TRBV30,TRBJ2-2,CAWSPRLRGPWSYGELFF,TGTGCCTGGAGTCCCCGTCTCCGGGGGCCCTGGAGTTACGGGGAGCTGTTTTTT
TRBD1,many,TRBV28,TRBJ2-7,CASTLRDRAYEQYF,TGTGCCAGCACCCTCCGGGACAGAGCCTACGAGCAGTACTTC
.,.,TRBV4-1,TRBJ2-7,CASSRLLGTRGAYEQYF,TGCGCCAGCAGCCGACTCCTCGGGACTCGAGGGGCCTACGAGCAGTACTTC
.,many,TRBV28,TRBJ1-4,CASSLIPTNEKLFF,TGTGCCAGCAGTTTAATTCCAACTAATGAAAAACTGTTTTTT